The 18 T cell receptor beta chains below come from one sample, sequenced in a study of identical twins. TCRdb analysed the 5' RACE reads with MiXCR anew, one entry per CDR3 protein. Of a few hundred thousand distinct CDR3 sequences listed, 9% were seen once; the top ten hold roughly 9%. The sequenced sample consisted of naive T cells sorted from blood. The receptors here all came from a woman aged 45-65 years in good health.

This sequence joins TRBV4-1 and TRBJ1-2; unclear D gene. Germline V lookup: CDR1 MGHRA, CDR2 YSYEKL. The CDR3 runs to 12 residues. V was pared by 1 base and J by 8 bases, with 8 bases between. The CDR3 bases are TGCGCCAGCAGCCAAGGAGGAGGAGGCTACACCTTC. It translates to CASSQGGGGYTF.

The sample holds many counts of this clonotype. The V gene is TRBV7-9, the J gene TRBJ2-1; TRBD2 might be the D (5 bases). Germline V gene lookup returns CDR1 SEHNR and CDR2 FQNEAQ (reference sequence). V shed 4 bases and J shed 2 bases, with 15 bases lying between them. CDR3 size: 16 residues. CDR3 residues: CASSSPSGITYNEQFF. CDR3 sequence (DNA): TGTGCCAGCAGCTCCCCATCGGGGATAACCTACAATGAGCAGTTCTTC.

This clonotype appeared a few times. The chain has TRBV7-9 and TRBJ1-5; weak D call: TRBD1 (6 bases). This CDR3 has 15 amino acids. V was cut by 1 base and J by 2 bases, with 9 bases left in between. Per the germline V gene, CDR1 is SEHNR and CDR2 is FQNEAQ (reference sequence). CDR3 in amino acids: CASSLGGAGNQPQHF. For the CDR3, the DNA is TGTGCCAGCAGCTTAGGGGGGGCTGGCAATCAGCCCCAGCATTTT.

There are many counts of this clonotype. V and J are TRBV11-2 and TRBJ2-2; no definite D call. Per the germline V gene, CDR1 is SGHAT and CDR2 is FQNNGV. V lost 2 bases, J lost 1 base, and 8 bases lay in between. The length of the CDR3 is 15 residues. The CDR3 coding sequence is TGTGCCAGCAGCTTACTGGGCGGGAACACCGGGGAGCTGTTTTTT. It is translated as CASSLLGGNTGELFF.

V and J are TRBV5-1 and TRBJ1-1; possibly TRBD1 for D (5 bases). This CDR3 has 15 amino acids. The germline V gene encodes CDR1 SGHRS and CDR2 YFSETQ. V was pared by 7 bases and J by 0 bases, with 16 bases between. The CDR3 bases are TGCGCCAGCTCCGACGACAGCGCTATGAACACTGAAGCTTTCTTT. The encoded protein is CASSDDSAMNTEAFF. The variable domain in full, with the rest retrieved from reference TRBV5-1 and TRBJ1-1, is KAGVTQTPRYLIKTRGQQVTLSCSPISGHRSVSWYQQTPGQGLQFLFEYFSETQRNKGNFPGRFSGRQFSNSRSEMNVSTLELGDSALYLCASSDDSAMNTEAFFGQGTRLTVV.

This clonotype was observed many times. CDR3 nucleotide sequence: TGTGCCAGCAGTTTGGCCACAACCTACAATGAGCAGTTCTTC. Protein product: CASSLATTYNEQFF. This sequence joins TRBV12-3 or TRBV12-4 and TRBJ2-1; D unresolved. This CDR3 region has 14 residues. V gave up 3 bases and J gave up 2 bases, with 8 bases separating them.

This clonotype was detected many times. The rearrangement links TRBV12-3 or TRBV12-4 to TRBJ2-1, with 14 positions matching TRBD2. The CDR3 has 17 amino acids. V was clipped by 4 bases and J by 10 bases; unmatched bases: 12. CDR3 region: CASSSDGTSGSPREQFF. The DNA of the CDR3 is TGTGCCAGCAGTTCCGACGGGACTAGCGGGAGTCCCAGGGAGCAGTTCTTC.

This clonotype has more than one count but fewer than ten. This chain uses TRBV29-1 with TRBJ1-1, with 8 nucleotides matching TRBD1. J was trimmed by 6 bases and V by 3 bases; bases with no gene match: 3. CDR1 is SQVTM, CDR2 ANQGSEA, per germline. This CDR3 spans 12 amino acids. CDR3 sequence: CSVEDRVAEAFF. The CDR3 DNA follows: TGCAGCGTTGAGGACAGGGTGGCTGAAGCTTTCTTT.

This clonotype was picked up a small number of times. The CDR3 reads CATSRGGQGRGELFF. In DNA, the CDR3 is TGTGCCACCAGCAGAGGAGGACAGGGTAGAGGGGAGCTGTTTTTT. The V and J genes are TRBV15 and TRBJ2-2; 8 bases align to TRBD1. Trimming took 1 base from V and 8 from J; bases not matched to a gene: 6. This CDR3 comprises 15 residues. Germline-derived CDR1 and CDR2 are LNHNV and YYDKDF (reference sequence).

This clonotype was detected only a few times. The chain uses TRBV6-2 or TRBV6-3 and TRBJ2-7, with D perhaps TRBD1 or TRBD2 (5 bases each). CDR1 and CDR2 (germline): MNHEY, SVGEGT. The V end lost 2 bases, the J end lost 3 bases, and 11 bases lay between the germline ends. The CDR3 sequence is 14 residues long. The CDR3 is CASSYGGRSYEQYV. In DNA, the CDR3 is TGTGCCAGCAGTTACGGGGGACGGAGCTACGAGCAGTACGTC.

This clonotype has only a few counts. The rearrangement joins TRBV20-1 to TRBJ2-5; 8 bases map to TRBD1. Germline trimming cut 6 bases from V and 7 bases from J; bases unmatched to any gene: 4. The CDR3 loop spans 11 amino acids. Germline CDR1 and CDR2: DFQATT and SNEGSKA (reference sequence). CDR3: CSARQGWTQYF. Written as DNA, the CDR3 is TGCAGTGCAAGACAGGGGTGGACCCAGTACTTC.

The V call is TRBV7-9, the J call TRBJ2-1; TRBD2 matches at 11 bases. The germline CDR1 and CDR2 sequences are SEHNR and FQNEAQ (reference sequence). CDR3 size: 20 residues. V shed 1 base and J 1 base; nucleotides not matched to a gene: 12. CDR3 in DNA: TGTGCCAGCAGCTTAGTATCTAGCGGGAGGCCCCGCGCATCCTACAATGAGCAGTTCTTC. Translating gives CASSLVSSGRPRASYNEQFF.

The rearrangement uses TRBV2 and TRBJ2-1; TRBD2 matches at 12 bases. This CDR3 region has 15 residues. V lost 3 bases to trimming and J lost 9 bases; unmatched junction nucleotides: 6. Germline V gene lookup returns CDR1 SNHLY and CDR2 FYNNEI. CDR3 coding DNA: TGTGCCAGCAGTGACGCTAGCGGGAGGGCCCTTGAGCAGTTCTTC. Its protein is CASSDASGRALEQFF.

This clonotype was found many times. This chain joins TRBV27 and TRBJ2-1, with 13 bases that match TRBD2. The germline V gene encodes CDR1 MNHEY and CDR2 SMNVEV (reference sequence). V lost 5 bases to trimming and J lost 15 bases; unmatched junction nucleotides: 16. The CDR3 is made up of 16 amino acids. In nucleotides, the CDR3 is TGTGCCAGCAGTCCCAGGTTACTAGCGGGAGGGCCGGTTTTGTTCTTC. Its protein product is CASSPRLLAGGPVLFF.

This clonotype was found many times. The rearrangement uses TRBV10-2 and TRBJ2-7; D ambiguous. Germline loops: CDR1 WSHSY, CDR2 SAAADI. The ends were cut back, 4 bases at V and 4 bases at J, with 8 bases in the middle. This CDR3 spans 12 amino acids. CDR3 sequence reads: CASSVNGYEQYV. As DNA, the CDR3 is TGCGCCAGCAGTGTTAACGGGTACGAGCAGTACGTC.

This clonotype was seen ten or more times. The rearrangement joins TRBV27 to TRBJ1-1; D gene unclear. Between the trimmed V and J ends, which lost 1 base and 7 bases, there was a span of 10 bases. Looked up from germline, CDR1 is MNHEY and CDR2 is SMNVEV (reference sequence). The CDR3 sequence is 13 residues long. CDR3 nucleotides: TGTGCCAGCAGTTTATTAGACACACGTGAAGCTTTCTTT. This gives the protein CASSLLDTREAFF.

This clonotype was detected only a few times. This chain links TRBV4-1 with TRBJ2-3; 9 bases are a match to TRBD2. V trimming: 1 base; J trimming: 2 bases; junction bases outside the gene matches: 10. Per the germline V gene, CDR1 is MGHRA and CDR2 is YSYEKL. This CDR3 spans 18 amino acids. CDR3 region: CASSQVNRLAGYTDTQYF. The CDR3 DNA sequence: TGCGCCAGCAGCCAAGTGAATAGGCTAGCGGGGTACACAGATACGCAGTATTTT.

The V call is TRBV3-1, the J call TRBJ2-1; possible D gene TRBD1, 5 bases. Trimming left V 3 bases short and J 0 bases short, with 15 bases between. Germline CDR1 reads LGHDT; CDR2 reads YNNKEL (reference sequence). This CDR3 comprises 17 residues. The CDR3 reads CASSHQLRTSSYNEQFF. The CDR3 DNA reads as TGTGCCAGCAGCCACCAACTGCGGACAAGCTCCTACAATGAGCAGTTCTTC.